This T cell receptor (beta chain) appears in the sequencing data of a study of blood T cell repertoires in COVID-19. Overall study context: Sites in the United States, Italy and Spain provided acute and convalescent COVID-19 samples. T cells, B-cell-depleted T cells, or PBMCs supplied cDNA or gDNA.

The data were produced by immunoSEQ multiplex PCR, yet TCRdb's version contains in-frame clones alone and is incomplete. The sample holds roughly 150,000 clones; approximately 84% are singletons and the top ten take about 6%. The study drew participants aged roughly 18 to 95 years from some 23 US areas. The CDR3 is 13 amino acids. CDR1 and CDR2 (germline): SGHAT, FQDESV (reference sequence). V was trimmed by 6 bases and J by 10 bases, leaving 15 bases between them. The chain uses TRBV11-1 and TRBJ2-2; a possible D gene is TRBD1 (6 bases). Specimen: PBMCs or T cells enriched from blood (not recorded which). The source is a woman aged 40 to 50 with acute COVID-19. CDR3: CASRQGVFSELFF. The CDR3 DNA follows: TGTGCCAGCAGACAGGGAGTATTTTCGGAGCTGTTTTTT.